This T cell receptor (beta chain) was retrieved from a study of cytomegalovirus exposure and HLA in healthy donors. Study summary: Some 85 million unique TCRs, all from HLA-typed donors, were included in an early release of the data.

PCR primers comprised 60 Vbeta and 13 Jbeta primers. Clones were read by immunoSEQ multiplex PCR, and TCRdb kept only the in-frame ones, dropping some. The data show under 65,000 clones, with approximately 77% seen just once and 2.5% to 3.5% held by the top ten. Germline trimming cut 0 bases from V and 9 bases from J; bases unmatched to any gene: 8. The germline V gene has CDR1 SGDLS and CDR2 YYNGEE. CDR3 size: 17 residues. V usage is TRBV9 and J usage is TRBJ2-1, with TRBD2 matching over 14 bases. The sequence was collected from a woman aged 18-29 years in good health and CMV-seronegative. The sequencing input was PBMCs. CDR3 DNA sequence: TGTGCCAGCAGCGTAGTTCGACTAGCGGGAGGGTACGGTGAGCAGTTCTTC. Protein: CASSVVRLAGGYGEQFF.